Detailed here is one T cell receptor (beta chain). The antigen is undetermined. This sample stems from a study of shared clonotypes between healthy human individuals. Study findings and constraints: Shared clonotypes: about 5% naive CD4, 3.5% to 4% naive CD8, over 2% memory CD4, around 0.4% memory CD8.

V was cut by 5 bases and J by 2 bases, with 4 bases left in between. The V gene's germline CDR1 is SGHVS and CDR2 FQNEAQ. The CDR3 length is 11 residues. Naivety among CD8 cells was defined by CD45RO negativity and positive CCR7 selection, thereby excluding terminally differentiated effector memory CD45RA+ cells. Donors, without exception, were Caucasian adults residing in Nashville, Tennessee. Several immunoSEQ plates received, in even portions, the genomic DNA of each subset. The protocol was immunoSEQ multiplex PCR, while the TCRdb copy is restricted to in-frame clones and leaves out a portion. The sample holds 560,000 or so clones; approximately 96% are singletons and the top ten take about 0.12%.

Sequenced sample: naive CD8+ T cells sorted from blood. This chain joins TRBV7-8 and TRBJ2-7; D gene ambiguous. The TCR sequence derives from a woman aged 25-40 years in good health. This CDR3 is CASSLTYEQYF. The CDR3 DNA reads as TGTGCCAGCAGCCTAACCTACGAGCAGTACTTC.